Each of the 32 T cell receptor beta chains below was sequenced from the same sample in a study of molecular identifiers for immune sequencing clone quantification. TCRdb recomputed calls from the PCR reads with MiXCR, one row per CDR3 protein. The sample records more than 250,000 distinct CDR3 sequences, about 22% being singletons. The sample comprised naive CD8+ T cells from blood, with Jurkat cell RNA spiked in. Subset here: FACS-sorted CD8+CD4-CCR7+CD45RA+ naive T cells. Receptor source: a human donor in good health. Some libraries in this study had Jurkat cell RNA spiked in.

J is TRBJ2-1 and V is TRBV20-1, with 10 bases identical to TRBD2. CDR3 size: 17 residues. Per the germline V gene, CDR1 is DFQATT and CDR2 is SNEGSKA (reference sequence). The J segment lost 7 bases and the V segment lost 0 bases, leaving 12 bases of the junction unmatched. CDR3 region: CSARDHVTSGIWNEQFF. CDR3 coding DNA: TGCAGTGCTAGAGATCATGTCACTAGCGGGATCTGGAATGAGCAGTTCTTC.

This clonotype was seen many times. This CDR3 is CASSIDLYNEQFF. The CDR3 DNA is TGTGCCAGTAGTATTGACCTATACAATGAGCAGTTCTTC. This rearrangement joins TRBV19 to TRBJ2-1; D is uncertain. This CDR3 contains 13 residues. Trimming took 3 bases from V and 4 from J, leaving 7 bases between them. Germline assignment: CDR1 LNHDA and CDR2 SQIVND (reference sequence).

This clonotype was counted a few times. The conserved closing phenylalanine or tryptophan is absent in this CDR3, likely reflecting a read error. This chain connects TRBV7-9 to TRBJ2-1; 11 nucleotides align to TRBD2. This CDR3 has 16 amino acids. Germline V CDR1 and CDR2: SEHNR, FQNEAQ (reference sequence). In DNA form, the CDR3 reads TGTGCCAGTAGCTTAAGGGGAGTAGCGGGGGGGTATGAGCAGTTCCTC. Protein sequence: CASSLRGVAGGYEQFL.

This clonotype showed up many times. The CDR3 here is CASSVEVTDTQYF. In DNA form, the CDR3 reads TGTGCCAGCAGCGTAGAGGTCACAGATACGCAGTATTTT. The rearrangement uses TRBV9 and TRBJ2-3; D gene unclear. Germline V gives CDR1 SGDLS, CDR2 YYNGEE. V dropped 0 bases and J dropped 2 bases, with 4 bases sitting between them. This CDR3 is 13 amino acids long.

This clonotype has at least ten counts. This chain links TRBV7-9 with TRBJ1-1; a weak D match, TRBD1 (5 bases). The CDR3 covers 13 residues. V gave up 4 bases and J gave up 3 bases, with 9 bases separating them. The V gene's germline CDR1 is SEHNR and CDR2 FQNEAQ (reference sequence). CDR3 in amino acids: CASSSQGDTEAFF. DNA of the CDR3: TGTGCCAGCAGCTCACAAGGGGACACTGAAGCTTTCTTT.

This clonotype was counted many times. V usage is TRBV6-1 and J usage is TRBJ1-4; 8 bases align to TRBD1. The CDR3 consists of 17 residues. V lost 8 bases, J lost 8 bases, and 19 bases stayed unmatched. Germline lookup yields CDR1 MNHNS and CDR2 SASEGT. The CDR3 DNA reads TGTGCCAGCCTAAGGGTACAGGGGGTACCCAGGGGGGAAAAACTGTTTTTT. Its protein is CASLRVQGVPRGEKLFF.

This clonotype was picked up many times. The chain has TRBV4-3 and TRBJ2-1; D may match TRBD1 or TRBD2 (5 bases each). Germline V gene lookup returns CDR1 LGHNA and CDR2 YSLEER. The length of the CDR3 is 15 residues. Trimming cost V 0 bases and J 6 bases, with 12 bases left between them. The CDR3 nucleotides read TGCGCCAGCAGCCAAGATGGGGGTAGTCCCAATGAGCAGTTCTTC. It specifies CASSQDGGSPNEQFF.

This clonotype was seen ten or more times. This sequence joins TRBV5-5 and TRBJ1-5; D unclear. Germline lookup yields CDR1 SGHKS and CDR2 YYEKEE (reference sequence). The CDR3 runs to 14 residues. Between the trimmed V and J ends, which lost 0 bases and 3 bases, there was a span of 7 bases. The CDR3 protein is CASSLGQYNQPQHF. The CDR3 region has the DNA TGTGCCAGCAGCTTGGGTCAGTACAATCAGCCCCAGCATTTT.

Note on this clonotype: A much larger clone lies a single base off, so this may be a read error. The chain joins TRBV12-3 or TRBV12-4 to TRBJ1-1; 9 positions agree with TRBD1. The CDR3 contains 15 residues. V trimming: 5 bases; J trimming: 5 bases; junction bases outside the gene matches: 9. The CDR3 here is CASSRPGQGLTEAFF. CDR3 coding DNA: TGTGCCAGCAGTCGTCCGGGACAGGGCCTTACTGAAGCTTTCTTT.

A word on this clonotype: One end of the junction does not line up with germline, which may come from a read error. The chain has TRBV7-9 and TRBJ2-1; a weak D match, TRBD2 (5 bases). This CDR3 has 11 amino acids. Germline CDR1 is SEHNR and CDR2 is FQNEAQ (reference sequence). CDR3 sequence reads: CASSEGNELFF. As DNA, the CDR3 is TGTGCCAGCAGCGAGGGAAATGAGCTGTTCTTC. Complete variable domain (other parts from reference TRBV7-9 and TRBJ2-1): DTGVSQNPRHKITKRGQNVTFRCDPISEHNRLYWYRQTLGQGPEFLTYFQNEAQLEKSRLLSDRFSAERPKGSFSTLEIQRTEQGDSAMYLCASSEGNELFFGPGTRLTVL.

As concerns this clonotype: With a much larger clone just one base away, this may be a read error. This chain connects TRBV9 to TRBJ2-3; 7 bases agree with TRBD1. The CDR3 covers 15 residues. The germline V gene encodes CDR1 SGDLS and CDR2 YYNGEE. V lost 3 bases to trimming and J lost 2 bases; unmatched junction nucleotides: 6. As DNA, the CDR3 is TGTGCCAGCAGCGCCGAGACAGGGACCACAGATACGCAGTATTTT. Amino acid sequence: CASSAETGTTDTQYF.

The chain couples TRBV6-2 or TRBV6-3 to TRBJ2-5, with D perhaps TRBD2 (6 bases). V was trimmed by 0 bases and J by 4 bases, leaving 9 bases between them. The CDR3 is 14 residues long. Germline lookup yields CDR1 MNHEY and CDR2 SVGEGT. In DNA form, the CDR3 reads TGTGCCAGCAGTTACTCGGAGGGTATAGAGACCCAGTACTTC. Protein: CASSYSEGIETQYF.

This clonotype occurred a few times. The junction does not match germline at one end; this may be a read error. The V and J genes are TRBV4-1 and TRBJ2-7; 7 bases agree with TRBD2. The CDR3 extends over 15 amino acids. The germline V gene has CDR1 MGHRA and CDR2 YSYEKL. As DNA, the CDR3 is TGCGCCAGCAGCGAAGAACGTGACGGGGGGTACGAGCAGTACTTC. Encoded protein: CASSEERDGGYEQYF.

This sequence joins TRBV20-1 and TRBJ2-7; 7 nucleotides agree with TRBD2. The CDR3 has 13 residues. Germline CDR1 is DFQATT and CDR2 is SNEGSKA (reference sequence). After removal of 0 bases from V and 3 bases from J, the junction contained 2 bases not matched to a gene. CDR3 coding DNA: TGCAGTGCTAGAGAAGCGGGGTACTACGAGCAGTACTTC. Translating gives CSAREAGYYEQYF.

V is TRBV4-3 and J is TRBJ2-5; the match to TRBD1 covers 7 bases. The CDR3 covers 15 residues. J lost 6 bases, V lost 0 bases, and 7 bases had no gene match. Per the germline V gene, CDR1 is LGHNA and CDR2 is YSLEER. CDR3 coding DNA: TGCGCCAGCAGCCAAGATTTAGGGGGCGGACAGACCCAGTACTTC. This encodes CASSQDLGGGQTQYF.

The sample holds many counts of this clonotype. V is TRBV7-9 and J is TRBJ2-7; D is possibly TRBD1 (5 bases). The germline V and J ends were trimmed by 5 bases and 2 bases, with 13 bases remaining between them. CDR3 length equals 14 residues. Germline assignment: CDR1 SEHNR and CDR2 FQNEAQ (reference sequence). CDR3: CASSRFDSTYEQYF. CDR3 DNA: TGTGCCAGCAGCAGATTTGACAGCACCTACGAGCAGTACTTC.

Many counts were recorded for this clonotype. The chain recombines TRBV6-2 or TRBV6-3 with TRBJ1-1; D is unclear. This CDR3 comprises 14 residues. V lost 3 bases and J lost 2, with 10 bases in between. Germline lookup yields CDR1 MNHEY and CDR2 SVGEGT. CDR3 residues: CASSYVGINTEAFF. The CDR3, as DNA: TGTGCCAGCAGTTATGTGGGGATCAACACTGAAGCTTTCTTT.

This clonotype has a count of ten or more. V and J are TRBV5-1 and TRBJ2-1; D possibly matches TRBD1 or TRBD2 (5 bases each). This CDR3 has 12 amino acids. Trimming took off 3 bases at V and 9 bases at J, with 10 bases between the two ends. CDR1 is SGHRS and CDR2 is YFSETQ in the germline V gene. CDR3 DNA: TGCGCCAGCAGCTGGAGGACAACTGAGCAGTTCTTC. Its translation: CASSWRTTEQFF.

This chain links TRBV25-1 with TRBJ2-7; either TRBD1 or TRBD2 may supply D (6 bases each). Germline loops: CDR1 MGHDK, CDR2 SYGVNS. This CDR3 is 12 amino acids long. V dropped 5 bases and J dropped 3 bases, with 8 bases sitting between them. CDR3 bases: TGTGCCAGCAGTAAGGGGGGCTACGAGCAGTACTTC. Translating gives CASSKGGYEQYF.

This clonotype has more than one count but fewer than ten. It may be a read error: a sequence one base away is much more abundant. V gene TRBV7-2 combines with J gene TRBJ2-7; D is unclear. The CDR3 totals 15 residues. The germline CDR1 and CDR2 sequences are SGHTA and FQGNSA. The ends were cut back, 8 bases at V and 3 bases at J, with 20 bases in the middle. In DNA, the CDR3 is TGTGCCAGCGGAAGCTATGAGCAGGAGATCTACGAGCAGTACTTC. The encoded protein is CASGSYEQEIYEQYF.

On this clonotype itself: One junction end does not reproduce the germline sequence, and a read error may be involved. CDR3: CATSEGAVSSYNEQLF. The CDR3 DNA sequence: TGCGCCACCAGCGAGGGGGCCGTTAGCTCCTACAATGAGCAGCTCTTC. J is TRBJ2-1 and V is TRBV15; 7 bases map to TRBD1. This CDR3 has 16 amino acids. Germline-derived CDR1 and CDR2 are LNHNV and YYDKDF (reference sequence).

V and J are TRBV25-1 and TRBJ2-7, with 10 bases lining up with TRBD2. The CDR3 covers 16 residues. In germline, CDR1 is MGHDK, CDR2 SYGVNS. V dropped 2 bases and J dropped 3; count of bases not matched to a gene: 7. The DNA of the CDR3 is TGTGCCAGCAGTGAAGGTTGGACTAGCGGAAGCTACGAGCAGTACTTC. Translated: CASSEGWTSGSYEQYF.

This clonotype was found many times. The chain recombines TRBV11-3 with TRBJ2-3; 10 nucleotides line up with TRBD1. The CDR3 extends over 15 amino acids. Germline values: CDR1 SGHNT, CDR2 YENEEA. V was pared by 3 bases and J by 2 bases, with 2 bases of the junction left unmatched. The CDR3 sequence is CASSLRQGATDTQYF. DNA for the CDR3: TGTGCCAGCAGCTTGCGACAGGGGGCCACAGATACGCAGTATTTT.

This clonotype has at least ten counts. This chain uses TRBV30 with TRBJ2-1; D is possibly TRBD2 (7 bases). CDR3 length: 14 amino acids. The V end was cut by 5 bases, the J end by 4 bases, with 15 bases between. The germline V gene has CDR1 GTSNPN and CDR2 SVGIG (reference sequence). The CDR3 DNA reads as TGTGCCTGGCAAGGGGGGGGGCTGTACAATGAGCAGTTCTTC. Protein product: CAWQGGGLYNEQFF.

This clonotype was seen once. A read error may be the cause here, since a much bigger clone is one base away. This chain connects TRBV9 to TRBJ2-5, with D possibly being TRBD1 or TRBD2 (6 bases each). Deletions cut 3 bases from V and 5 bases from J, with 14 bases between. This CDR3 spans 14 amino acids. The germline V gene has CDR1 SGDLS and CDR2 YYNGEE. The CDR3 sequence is CASSAKGGSETQYF. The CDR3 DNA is TGTGCCAGCAGCGCCAAGGGGGGTTCCGAGACCCAGTACTTC.

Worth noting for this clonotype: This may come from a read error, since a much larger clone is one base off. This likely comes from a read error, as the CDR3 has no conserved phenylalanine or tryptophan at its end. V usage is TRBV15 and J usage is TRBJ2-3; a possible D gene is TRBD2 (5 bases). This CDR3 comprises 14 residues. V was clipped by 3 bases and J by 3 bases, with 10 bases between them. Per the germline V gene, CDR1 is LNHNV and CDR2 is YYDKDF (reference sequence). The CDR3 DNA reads TGTGCCACCAGCAGGGACTCGGGGACAGATACGCAGTATTCT. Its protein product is CATSRDSGTDTQYS.

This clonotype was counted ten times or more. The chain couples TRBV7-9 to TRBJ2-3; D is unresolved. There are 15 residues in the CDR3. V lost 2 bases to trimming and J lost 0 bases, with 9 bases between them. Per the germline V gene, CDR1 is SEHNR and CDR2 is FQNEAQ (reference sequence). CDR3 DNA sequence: TGTGCCAGCAGCTTACAGGTCTCTAGCACAGATACGCAGTATTTT. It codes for CASSLQVSSTDTQYF.

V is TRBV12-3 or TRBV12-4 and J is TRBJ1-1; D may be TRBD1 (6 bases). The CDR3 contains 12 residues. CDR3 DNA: TGTGCAGTCGGGGGCCCGAACACTGAAGCTTTCTTT. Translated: CAVGGPNTEAFF.

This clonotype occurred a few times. The DNA of the CDR3 is TGTGCCAGCAGCTTGGTGGGTAAGAACACTGAAGCTTTCTTT. Amino acids: CASSLVGKNTEAFF. The V call is TRBV5-4, the J call TRBJ1-1, with D uncertain. The CDR3 consists of 14 residues. The V gene's germline CDR1 is SGHNT and CDR2 YYREEE (reference sequence). Trimming left V 0 bases short and J 1 base short, with 7 bases between.

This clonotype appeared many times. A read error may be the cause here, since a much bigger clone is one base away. This CDR3 reads CAGSPTASYEQYF. The CDR3 region has the DNA TGCGCCGGCAGCCCGACAGCGTCCTACGAGCAGTACTTC. The rearrangement links TRBV5-1 to TRBJ2-7; D is perhaps TRBD1 (5 bases). The CDR3 runs 13 residues. Germline CDR1 SGHRS, CDR2 YFSETQ.

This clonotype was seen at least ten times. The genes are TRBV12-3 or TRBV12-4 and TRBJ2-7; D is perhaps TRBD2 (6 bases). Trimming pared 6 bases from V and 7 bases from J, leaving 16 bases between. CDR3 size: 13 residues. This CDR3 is CASSTTTAGEQYF. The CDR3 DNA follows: TGTGCCAGCAGCACTACTACGGCGGGGGAGCAGTACTTC.

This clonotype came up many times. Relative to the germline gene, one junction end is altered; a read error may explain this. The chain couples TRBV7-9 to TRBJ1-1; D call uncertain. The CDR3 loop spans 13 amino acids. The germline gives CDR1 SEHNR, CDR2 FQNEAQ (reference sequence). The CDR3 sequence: CSSSHPSKTEAFF. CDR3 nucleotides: TGTTCCAGCAGCCATCCCTCAAAAACTGAAGCTTTCTTT.